These 3 T cell receptor beta chains share one sample of origin, sequenced in a study of T-cell reconstitution after alpha-beta-depleted transplantation in children. Unique molecular identifiers tagged the TCRbeta library. Each CDR3 protein gets one entry after TCRdb re-called the PCR reads with MiXCR. The table includes a few hundred thousand distinct CDR3 sequences, about 24% detected once. This material consisted of PBMCs, mostly from graft donor cells, taken 360 days after TCRalphabeta/CD19-depleted stem cell transplant. These receptors were obtained from a female patient aged 2-10 years who had a stem cell transplant for congenital amegakaryocytic thrombocytopenia, so the T cells may come from the graft donor.

J is TRBJ2-5 and V is TRBV12-3 or TRBV12-4; 7 bases are shared with TRBD1. Unmatched junction bases numbered 5, after V lost 2 bases and J lost 5 bases. The CDR3 is 14 amino acids. Here the CDR3 reads CASSLTTGEETQYF. CDR3 DNA: TGTGCCAGCAGTTTAACTACAGGGGAGGAGACCCAGTACTTC.

This clonotype came up a few times. This chain links TRBV6-5 with TRBJ1-2; a weak D match, TRBD1 (6 bases). The CDR3 spans 16 residues. Trimming took off 1 base at V and 3 bases at J, with 15 bases between the two ends. Germline-derived CDR1 and CDR2 are MNHEY and SVGAGI. This CDR3 reads CASSYLFTRGDYGYTF. CDR3 in DNA: TGTGCCAGCAGTTACTTGTTTACCAGGGGAGACTATGGCTACACCTTC.

The chain uses TRBV11-2 and TRBJ2-2; maybe TRBD2 (6 bases). V dropped 1 base and J dropped 0 bases, with 15 bases sitting between them. This CDR3 has 18 amino acids. Per germline, CDR1 SGHAT and CDR2 FQNNGV. DNA for the CDR3: TGTGCCAGCAGCTTAGTGATTGGGGGGTTCGCGAACACCGGGGAGCTGTTTTTT. This translates into CASSLVIGGFANTGELFF.